This T cell receptor beta chain was captured by sequencing in a study of T-cell reconstitution after alpha-beta-depleted transplantation in children. TCRbeta library preparation incorporated unique molecular identifiers. A single record per CDR3 protein comes from TCRdb applying MiXCR to the PCR reads. The sample includes more than 90,000 distinct CDR3 sequences, approximately 10% of them seen just once. For this clonotype: Its antigen remains unidentified.

Study observations and caveats: By about two months after transplant, alpha-beta T cells reportedly arose from several hundred graft clones that had expanded.

The sequence came from a boy aged 2-9 years with acute lymphoblastic leukemia, due to receive a stem cell transplant. Sample: PBMCs, taken before TCRalphabeta/CD19-depleted stem cell transplant.

The CDR3 loop is CASGRSSSGQSLRNEQFF. CDR3 bases: TGTGCCAGCGGCCGCAGCTCTAGCGGACAGTCCTTGAGGAATGAGCAGTTCTTC. The V gene is TRBV5-6, the J gene TRBJ2-1; D is perhaps TRBD2 (7 bases). The V gene's germline CDR1 is SGHDT and CDR2 YYEEEE. This CDR3 has 18 amino acids. Trimming shortened V by 7 bases and J by 7 bases, and 30 bases separated the two germline ends.